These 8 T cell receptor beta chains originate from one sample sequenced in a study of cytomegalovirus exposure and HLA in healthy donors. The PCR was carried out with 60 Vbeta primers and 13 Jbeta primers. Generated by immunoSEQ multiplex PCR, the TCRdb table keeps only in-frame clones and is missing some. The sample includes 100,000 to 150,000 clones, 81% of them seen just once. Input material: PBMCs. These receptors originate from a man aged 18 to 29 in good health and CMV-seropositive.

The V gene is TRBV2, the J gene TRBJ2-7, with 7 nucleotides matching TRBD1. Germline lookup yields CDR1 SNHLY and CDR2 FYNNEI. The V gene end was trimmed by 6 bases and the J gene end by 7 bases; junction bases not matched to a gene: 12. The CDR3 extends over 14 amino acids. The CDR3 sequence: CASSQGQAFGEQYF. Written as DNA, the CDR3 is TGTGCCAGCAGCCAAGGACAGGCGTTTGGGGAGCAGTACTTC.

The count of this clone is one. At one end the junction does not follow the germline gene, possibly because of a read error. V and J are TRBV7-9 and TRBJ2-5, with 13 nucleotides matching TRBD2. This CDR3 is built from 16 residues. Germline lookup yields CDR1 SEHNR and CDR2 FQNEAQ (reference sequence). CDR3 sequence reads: CSSSSLTGLAGETQYF. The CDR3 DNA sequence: TGTTCCAGCAGCTCTCTGACGGGACTAGCGGGGGAGACCCAGTACTTC.

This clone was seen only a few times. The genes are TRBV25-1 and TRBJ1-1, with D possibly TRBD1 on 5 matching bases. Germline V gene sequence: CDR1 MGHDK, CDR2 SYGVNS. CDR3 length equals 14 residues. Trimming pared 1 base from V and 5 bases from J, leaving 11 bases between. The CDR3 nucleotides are TGTGCCAGCAGTGAATTGGGCAGGGCGACTGAAGCTTTCTTT. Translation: CASSELGRATEAFF.

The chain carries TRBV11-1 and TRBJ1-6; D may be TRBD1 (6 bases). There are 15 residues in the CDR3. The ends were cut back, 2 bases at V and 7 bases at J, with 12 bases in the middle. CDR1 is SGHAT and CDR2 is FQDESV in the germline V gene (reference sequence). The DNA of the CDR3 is TGTGCCAGCAGCTTATACAGGGCTGGGAATTCACCCCTCCACTTT. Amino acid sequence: CASSLYRAGNSPLHF.

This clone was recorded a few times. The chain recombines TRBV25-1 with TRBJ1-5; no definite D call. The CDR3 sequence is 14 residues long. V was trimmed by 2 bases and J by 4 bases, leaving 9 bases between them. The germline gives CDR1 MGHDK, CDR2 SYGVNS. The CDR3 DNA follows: TGTGCCAGCAGTGAAAATACACCTAATCAGCCCCAGCATTTT. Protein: CASSENTPNQPQHF. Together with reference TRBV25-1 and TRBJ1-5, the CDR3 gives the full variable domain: EADIYQTPRYLVIGTGKKITLECSQTMGHDKMYWYQQDPGMELHLIHYSYGVNSTEKGDLSSESTVSRIRTEHFPLTLESARPSHTSQYLCASSENTPNQPQHFGDGTRLSIL.

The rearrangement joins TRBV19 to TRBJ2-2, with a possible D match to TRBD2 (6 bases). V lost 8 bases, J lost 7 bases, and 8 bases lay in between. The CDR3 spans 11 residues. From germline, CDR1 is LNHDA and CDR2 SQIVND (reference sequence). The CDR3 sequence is CASGGYGELFF. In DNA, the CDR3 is TGTGCCAGTGGGGGGTACGGGGAGCTGTTTTTT.

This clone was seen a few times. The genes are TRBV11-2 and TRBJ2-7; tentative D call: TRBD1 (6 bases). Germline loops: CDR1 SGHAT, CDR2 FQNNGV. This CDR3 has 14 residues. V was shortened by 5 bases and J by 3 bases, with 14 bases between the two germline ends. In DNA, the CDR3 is TGTGCCAGCAGCCGACCGGGACAAATCTACGAGCAGTACTTC. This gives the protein CASSRPGQIYEQYF.

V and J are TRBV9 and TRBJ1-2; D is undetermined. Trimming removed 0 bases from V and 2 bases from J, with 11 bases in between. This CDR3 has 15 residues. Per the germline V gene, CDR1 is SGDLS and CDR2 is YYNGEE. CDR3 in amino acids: CASSVGSGRNYGYTF. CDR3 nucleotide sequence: TGTGCCAGCAGCGTAGGTAGCGGCAGAAACTATGGCTACACCTTC.